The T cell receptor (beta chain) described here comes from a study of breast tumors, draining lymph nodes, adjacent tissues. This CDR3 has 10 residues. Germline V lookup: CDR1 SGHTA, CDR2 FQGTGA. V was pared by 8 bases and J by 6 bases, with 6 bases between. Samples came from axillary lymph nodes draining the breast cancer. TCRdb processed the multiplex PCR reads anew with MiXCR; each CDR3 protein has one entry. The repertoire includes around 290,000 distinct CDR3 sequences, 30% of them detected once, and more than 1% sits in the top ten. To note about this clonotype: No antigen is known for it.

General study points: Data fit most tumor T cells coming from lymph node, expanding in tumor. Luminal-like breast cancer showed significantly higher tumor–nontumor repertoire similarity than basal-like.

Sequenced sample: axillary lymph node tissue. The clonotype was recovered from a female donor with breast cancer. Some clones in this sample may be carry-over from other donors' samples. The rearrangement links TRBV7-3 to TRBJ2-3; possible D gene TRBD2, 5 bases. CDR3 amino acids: CASPGDTQYF. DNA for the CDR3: TGTGCCAGCCCGGGGGATACGCAGTATTTT.